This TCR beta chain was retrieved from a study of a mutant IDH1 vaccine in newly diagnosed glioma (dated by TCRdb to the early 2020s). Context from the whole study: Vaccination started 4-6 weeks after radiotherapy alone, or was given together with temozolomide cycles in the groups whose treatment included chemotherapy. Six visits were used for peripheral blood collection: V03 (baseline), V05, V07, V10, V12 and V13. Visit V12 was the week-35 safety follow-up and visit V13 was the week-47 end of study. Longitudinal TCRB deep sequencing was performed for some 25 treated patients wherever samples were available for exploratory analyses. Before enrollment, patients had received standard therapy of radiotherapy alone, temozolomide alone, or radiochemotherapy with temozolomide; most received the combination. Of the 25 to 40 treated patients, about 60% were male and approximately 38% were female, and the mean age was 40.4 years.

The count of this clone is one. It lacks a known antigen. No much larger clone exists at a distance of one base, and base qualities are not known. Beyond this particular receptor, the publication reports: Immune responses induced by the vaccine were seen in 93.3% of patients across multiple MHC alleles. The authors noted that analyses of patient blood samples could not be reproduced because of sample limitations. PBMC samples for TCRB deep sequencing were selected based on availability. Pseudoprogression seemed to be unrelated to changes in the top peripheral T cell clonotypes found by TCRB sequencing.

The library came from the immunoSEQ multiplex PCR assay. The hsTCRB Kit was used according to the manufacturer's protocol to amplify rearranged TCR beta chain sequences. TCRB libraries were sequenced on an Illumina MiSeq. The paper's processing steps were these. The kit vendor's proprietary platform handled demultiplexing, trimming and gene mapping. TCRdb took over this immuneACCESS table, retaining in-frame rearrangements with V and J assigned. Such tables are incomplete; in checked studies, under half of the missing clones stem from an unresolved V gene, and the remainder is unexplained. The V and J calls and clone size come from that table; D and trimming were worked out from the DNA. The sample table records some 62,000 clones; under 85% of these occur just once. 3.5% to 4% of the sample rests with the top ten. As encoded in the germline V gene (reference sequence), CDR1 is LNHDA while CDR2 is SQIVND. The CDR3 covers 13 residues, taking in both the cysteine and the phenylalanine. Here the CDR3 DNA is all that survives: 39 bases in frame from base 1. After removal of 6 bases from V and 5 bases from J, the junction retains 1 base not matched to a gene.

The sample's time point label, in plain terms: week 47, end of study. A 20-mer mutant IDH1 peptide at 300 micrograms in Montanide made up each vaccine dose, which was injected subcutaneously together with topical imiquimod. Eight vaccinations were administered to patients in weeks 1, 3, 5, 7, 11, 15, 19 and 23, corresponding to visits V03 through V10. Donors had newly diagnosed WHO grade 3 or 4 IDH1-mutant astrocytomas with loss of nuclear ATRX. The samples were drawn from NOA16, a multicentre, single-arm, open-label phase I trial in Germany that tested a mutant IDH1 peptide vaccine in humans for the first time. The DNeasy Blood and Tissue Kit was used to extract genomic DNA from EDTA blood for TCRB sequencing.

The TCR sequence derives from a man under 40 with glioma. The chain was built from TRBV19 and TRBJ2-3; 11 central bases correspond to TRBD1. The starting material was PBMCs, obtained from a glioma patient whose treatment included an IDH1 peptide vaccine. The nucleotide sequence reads TGTGCCAGTAGGGACAGGGGGCTAGATACGCAGTATTTT. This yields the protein CASRDRGLDTQYF.